Each of the 5 T cell receptor beta chains below was sequenced from the same sample in a study of cytomegalovirus exposure and HLA in healthy donors. Measured with immunoSEQ multiplex PCR; TCRdb has only the in-frame clones, and not every one. The data show some 270,000 clones, 80% to 90% seen once. Sequencing used PBMCs. These receptors were collected from a woman in her late teens or twenties in good health and CMV-seronegative.

The J gene is TRBJ2-1, the V gene TRBV13; D is possibly TRBD1 (6 bases). CDR3 length: 14 amino acids. Germline V gives CDR1 PRHDT, CDR2 FYEKMQ (reference sequence). V was clipped by 3 bases and J by 3 bases, with 9 bases between them. The CDR3 reads CASSFRTDYNEQFF. CDR3 sequence (DNA): TGTGCCAGCAGCTTCCGGACAGACTACAATGAGCAGTTCTTC.

This clone has just one count. V gene TRBV6-5 combines with J gene TRBJ2-1; D is ambiguous. Per the germline V gene, CDR1 is MNHEY and CDR2 is SVGAGI. V dropped 11 bases and J dropped 4 bases, with 9 bases sitting between them. The CDR3 has 11 amino acids. The CDR3, as DNA: TGTGCCTGTCAGGAATACAATGAGCAGTTCTTC. It translates to CACQEYNEQFF.

The V gene is TRBV2, the J gene TRBJ1-2; a possible D gene is TRBD1 (5 bases). V was cut by 4 bases and J by 8 bases, with 11 bases left in between. CDR3 length: 12 amino acids. Germline V gives CDR1 SNHLY, CDR2 FYNNEI. CDR3 DNA: TGTGCCAGCAGTGTGGAGGGGCGAGGCTACACCTTC. Protein product: CASSVEGRGYTF.

This clone was found once. The rearrangement links TRBV7-6 to TRBJ1-1; 7 bases are shared with TRBD1. This CDR3 spans 13 amino acids. Trimming removed 4 bases from V and 7 bases from J; junction bases left unmatched: 6. Germline V lookup: CDR1 SGHVS, CDR2 FNYEAQ. The CDR3 bases are TGTGCCAGCAGCTCAGGGACAGCCTTTGAAGCTTTCTTT. Translating gives CASSSGTAFEAFF.

The chain joins TRBV7-3 to TRBJ1-2; D gene ambiguous. The V end was cut by 5 bases, the J end by 8 bases, with 12 bases between. Per the germline V gene, CDR1 is SGHTA and CDR2 is FQGTGA. This CDR3 is built from 12 residues. The CDR3, as DNA: TGTGCCAGCAGCCTACTAACGCCCGGCTACACCTTC. Its protein is CASSLLTPGYTF.